The rows below give T cell receptor beta chains drawn from one sample of a study of cytomegalovirus exposure and HLA in healthy donors. The protocol was immunoSEQ multiplex PCR, while the TCRdb copy is restricted to in-frame clones and leaves out a portion. The sample has around 190,000 clones, around 90% seen once. The sample was PBMCs. These receptors were collected from a boy aged 2 to 10 in good health and CMV-seronegative. CDR3s include the opening cysteine and the closing phenylalanine or tryptophan. D genes are given only for firm matches. The listing skips clone size in some rows; elsewhere it reads once, few, many or a size class.

CDR3	DNA	V	J	size	D
CASSPREYNEQFF	TGTGCCAGCTCACCACGAGAGTACAATGAGCAGTTCTTC	TRBV18	TRBJ2-1	.	.
CASSRWGMPENTEAFF	TGTGCCAGTAGTAGGTGGGGCATGCCGGAGAACACTGAAGCTTTCTTT	TRBV19	TRBJ1-1	.	.
CASSLSSGRETQYF	TGTGCCAGCAGTTTGTCTAGCGGGAGGGAGACCCAGTACTTC	TRBV27	TRBJ2-5	.	TRBD2
CASSLRAGRTDTQYF	TGTGCCAGCAGCTTACGAGCGGGCCGCACAGATACGCAGTATTTT	TRBV11-2	TRBJ2-3	once	.
CASSKGQISNTEAFF	TGCGCCAGCAGCAAAGGACAGATCTCAAACACTGAAGCTTTCTTT	TRBV5-1	TRBJ1-1	.	.
CASPPGPRGATGEETQYF	TGTGCCAGCCCCCCCGGTCCGCGGGGGGCCACGGGGGAAGAGACCCAGTACTTC	TRBV2	TRBJ2-5	.	TRBD2
CASKHSIGDQPQHF	TGTGCCAGCAAACACTCCATAGGGGATCAGCCCCAGCATTTT	TRBV28	TRBJ1-5	.	.
CASSFDLGLELFF	TGTGCCAGCAGCTTTGATCTAGGTTTGGAGCTGTTTTTT	TRBV7-3	TRBJ2-2	.	.
CASSDTSFHEQYF	TGCGCCAGCAGTGACACTAGCTTCCACGAGCAGTACTTC	TRBV10-2	TRBJ2-7	once	.
CASSPRTALAADQNTEAFF	TGTGCCAGCAGTCCCAGGACAGCCCTCGCAGCAGACCAGAACACTGAAGCTTTCTTT	TRBV28	TRBJ1-1	.	.
CASSELAGSTDTQYF	TGTGCCAGCAGCGAACTAGCGGGAAGCACAGATACGCAGTATTTT	TRBV9	TRBJ2-3	.	TRBD2
CASSPAGGATDTQYF	TGTGCCAGCTCACCAGCGGGGGGAGCCACAGATACGCAGTATTTT	TRBV18	TRBJ2-3	.	TRBD2
CASDKSDSPLHF	TGTGCCAGCGACAAGTCGGATTCACCCCTCCACTTT	TRBV6-1	TRBJ1-6	.	.
CASSEAQGRGNSPLHF	TGTGCCAGCAGTGAAGCCCAGGGGAGAGGTAACTCACCCCTCCACTTT	TRBV2	TRBJ1-6	.	.
CTSRGTEAGNTIYF	TGTACATCCCGGGGGACAGAAGCTGGAAACACCATATATTTT	TRBV27	TRBJ1-3	.	TRBD1
CASSPGGGASETQYF	TGTGCCAGCAGCCCCGGAGGGGGGGCCTCTGAGACCCAGTACTTC	TRBV7-7	TRBJ2-5	.	.
CASSRVLGSGNTIYF	TGTGCCAGCAGCCGGGTCTTGGGTTCTGGAAACACCATATATTTT	TRBV11-2	TRBJ1-3	.	.
CASSPPDRVYNEQFF	TGTGCCAGCAGCCCTCCCGACAGGGTCTACAATGAGCAGTTCTTC	TRBV6-6	TRBJ2-1	.	TRBD1
CASSPETGHNEQFF	TGTGCCAGCTCACCGGAGACAGGCCACAATGAGCAGTTCTTC	TRBV18	TRBJ2-1	.	.
CASNLDSYNSPLHF	TGTGCCAGCAATCTCGATAGTTATAATTCACCCCTCCACTTT	TRBV6-1	TRBJ1-6	.	.
CAWSVGDRIYEQYF	TGTGCCTGGAGTGTAGGAGACAGGATCTACGAGCAGTACTTC	TRBV30	TRBJ2-7	.	.
CASGRTGNTEAFF	TGTGCCAGCGGCCGGACAGGGAACACTGAAGCTTTCTTT	TRBV7-9	TRBJ1-1	.	TRBD1
CASKAPGKQETQYF	TGCGCCAGCAAGGCCCCGGGAAAACAAGAGACCCAGTACTTC	TRBV5-1	TRBJ2-5	once	.
CAIRETTGYNEQFF	TGTGCCATCAGGGAAACTACAGGGTACAATGAGCAGTTCTTC	TRBV10-3	TRBJ2-1	.	.
CSGEQGNTGELFF	TGCAGCGGAGAACAGGGCAACACCGGGGAGCTGTTTTTT	TRBV29-1	TRBJ2-2	.	.
CASSHQGRTEAFF	TGTGCCAGCAGCCACCAGGGGCGGACTGAAGCTTTCTTT	TRBV6-6	TRBJ1-1	few	.
CASSLESVYEQYF	TGCGCCAGCAGCTTGGAATCGGTCTACGAGCAGTACTTC	TRBV5-1	TRBJ2-7	.	.
CAWSVSGGWANVLTF	TGTGCCTGGAGTGTAAGCGGGGGCTGGGCCAACGTCCTGACTTTC	TRBV30	TRBJ2-6	.	TRBD2
CASSLSGGVRNTEAFF	TGTGCCAGCAGCTTATCGGGGGGAGTTCGGAACACTGAAGCTTTCTTT	TRBV7-3	TRBJ1-1	.	.
CASSTTGSNYGYTF	TGTGCCAGCAGCACGACAGGATCTAACTATGGCTACACCTTC	TRBV9	TRBJ1-2	once	.
CASTGTGVNYGYTF	TGTGCCAGCACAGGGACAGGAGTTAACTATGGCTACACCTTC	TRBV6-1	TRBJ1-2	.	TRBD1
CASSSRQDTYEQYF	TGTGCCAGCAGTTCAAGACAGGATACCTACGAGCAGTACTTC	TRBV6-1	TRBJ2-7	.	.
CASTQAGGAGYEQYF	TGTGCCAGCACCCAAGCAGGAGGGGCTGGCTACGAGCAGTACTTC	TRBV6-1	TRBJ2-7	.	.
CASSLAVGGRETQYF	TGCGCCAGCAGCTTGGCCGTAGGAGGCCGGGAGACCCAGTACTTC	TRBV5-1	TRBJ2-5	.	.
CASSPAGDAYYGYTF	TGCGCCAGCAGCCCGGCGGGGGATGCGTACTATGGCTACACCTTC	TRBV5-1	TRBJ1-2	.	.
CASSRGTGSNYGYTF	TGTGCCAGTAGTAGAGGGACAGGATCTAACTATGGCTACACCTTC	TRBV19	TRBJ1-2	.	TRBD1
CASRIMGSAGIYEQYF	TGTGCCAGCAGGATCATGGGGTCCGCAGGGATCTACGAGCAGTACTTC	TRBV5-6	TRBJ2-7	.	.
CSVSGRANEKLFF	TGCAGCGTTTCCGGCAGGGCTAATGAAAAACTGTTTTTT	TRBV29-1	TRBJ1-4	.	.
CASSLVGGRESTDTQYF	TGTGCCAGCAGCTTGGTCGGTGGGCGGGAGAGCACAGATACGCAGTATTTT	TRBV7-9	TRBJ2-3	.	TRBD2
CASSPRTGNGYTF	TGTGCCAGCAGCCCCCGGACAGGGAACGGCTACACCTTC	TRBV7-2	TRBJ1-2	.	TRBD1
CASSESPGSLETQYF	TGTGCCAGCAGTGAATCCCCAGGGTCATTGGAGACCCAGTACTTC	TRBV25-1	TRBJ2-5	.	.
CASSPSRDLAGGEQYF	TGTGCCAGCTCACCTTCCCGAGACCTAGCGGGAGGCGAGCAGTACTTC	TRBV18	TRBJ2-7	.	TRBD2
CASSRELAPYNEQFF	TGTGCCAGCAGCCGAGAACTAGCCCCATACAATGAGCAGTTCTTC	TRBV4-2	TRBJ2-1	.	.